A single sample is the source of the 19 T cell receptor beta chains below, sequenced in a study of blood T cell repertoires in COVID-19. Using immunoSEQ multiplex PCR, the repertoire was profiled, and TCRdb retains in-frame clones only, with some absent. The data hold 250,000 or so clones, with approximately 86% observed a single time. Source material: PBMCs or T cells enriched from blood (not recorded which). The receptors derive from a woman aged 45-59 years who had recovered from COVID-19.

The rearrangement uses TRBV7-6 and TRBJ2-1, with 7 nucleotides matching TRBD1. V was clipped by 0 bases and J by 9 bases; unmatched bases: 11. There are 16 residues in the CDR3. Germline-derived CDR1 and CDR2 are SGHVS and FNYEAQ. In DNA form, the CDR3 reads TGTGCCAGCAGCTTAGCCCGGGACAGCCGTTTGGGTGAGCAGTTCTTC. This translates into CASSLARDSRLGEQFF.

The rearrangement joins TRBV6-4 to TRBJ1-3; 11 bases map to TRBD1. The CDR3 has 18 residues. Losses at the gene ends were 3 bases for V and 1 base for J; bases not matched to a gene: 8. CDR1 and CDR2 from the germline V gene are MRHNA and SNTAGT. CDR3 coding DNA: TGTGCCAGCAGTGATAAGGGACAGGGGGGATTATCTGGAAACACCATATATTTT. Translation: CASSDKGQGGLSGNTIYF.

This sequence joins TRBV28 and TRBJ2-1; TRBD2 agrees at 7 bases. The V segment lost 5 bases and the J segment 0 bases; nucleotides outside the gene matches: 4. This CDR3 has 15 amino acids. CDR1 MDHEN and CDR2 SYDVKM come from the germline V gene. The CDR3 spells CASSLADHSYNEQFF. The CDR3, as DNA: TGTGCCAGCAGTCTAGCGGATCACTCCTACAATGAGCAGTTCTTC.

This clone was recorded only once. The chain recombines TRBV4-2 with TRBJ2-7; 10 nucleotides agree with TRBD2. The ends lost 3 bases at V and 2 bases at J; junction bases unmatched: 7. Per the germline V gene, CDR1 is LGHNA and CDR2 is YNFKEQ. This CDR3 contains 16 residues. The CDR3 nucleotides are TGTGCCAGCAGCCACGAAGTAGCGGGGGGTCCCTACGAGCAGTACTTC. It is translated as CASSHEVAGGPYEQYF.

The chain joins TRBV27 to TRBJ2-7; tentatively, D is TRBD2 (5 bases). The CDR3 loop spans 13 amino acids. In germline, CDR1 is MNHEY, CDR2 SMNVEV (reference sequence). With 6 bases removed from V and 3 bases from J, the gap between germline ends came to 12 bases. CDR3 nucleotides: TGTGCCAGCAGCAATAGCGTTTACTACGAGCAGTACTTC. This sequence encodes CASSNSVYYEQYF.

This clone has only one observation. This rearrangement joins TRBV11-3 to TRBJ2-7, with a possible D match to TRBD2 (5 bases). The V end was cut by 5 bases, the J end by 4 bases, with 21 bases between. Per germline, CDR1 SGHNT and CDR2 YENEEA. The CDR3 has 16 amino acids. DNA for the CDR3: TGTGCCAGCAGCCCCCCACCCCCCCTAGCCGCTTACGAGCAGTACTTC. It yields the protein CASSPPPPLAAYEQYF. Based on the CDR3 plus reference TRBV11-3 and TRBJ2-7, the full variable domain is EAGVVQSPRYKIIEKKQPVAFWCNPISGHNTLYWYLQNLGQGPELLIRYENEEAVDDSQLPKDRFSAERLKGVDSTLKIQPAELGDSAVYLCASSPPPPLAAYEQYFGPGTRLTVT.

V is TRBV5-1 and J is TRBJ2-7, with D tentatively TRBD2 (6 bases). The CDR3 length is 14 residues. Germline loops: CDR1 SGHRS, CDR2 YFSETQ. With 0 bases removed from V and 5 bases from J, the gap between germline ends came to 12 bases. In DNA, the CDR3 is TGCGCCAGCAGCTTGGGTCTAGCGCGGAACGAGCAGTACTTC. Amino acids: CASSLGLARNEQYF. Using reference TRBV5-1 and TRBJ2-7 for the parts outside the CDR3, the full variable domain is KAGVTQTPRYLIKTRGQQVTLSCSPISGHRSVSWYQQTPGQGLQFLFEYFSETQRNKGNFPGRFSGRQFSNSRSEMNVSTLELGDSALYLCASSLGLARNEQYFGPGTRLTVT.

CDR3 loop: CASSPRGAPGELFF. Here the CDR3 DNA reads TGTGCCAGTAGCCCACGAGGCGCCCCCGGGGAGCTGTTTTTT. This chain joins TRBV19 and TRBJ2-2, with no clear D. The CDR3 covers 14 residues. CDR1 is LNHDA, CDR2 SQIVND, per germline (reference sequence). V lost 6 bases to trimming and J lost 6 bases, with 14 bases between them.

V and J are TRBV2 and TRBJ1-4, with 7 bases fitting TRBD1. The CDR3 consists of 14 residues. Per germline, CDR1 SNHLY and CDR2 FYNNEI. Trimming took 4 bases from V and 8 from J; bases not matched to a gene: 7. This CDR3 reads CASSGRQGGEKLFF. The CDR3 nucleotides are TGTGCCAGCAGTGGACGACAGGGTGGCGAAAAACTGTTTTTT.

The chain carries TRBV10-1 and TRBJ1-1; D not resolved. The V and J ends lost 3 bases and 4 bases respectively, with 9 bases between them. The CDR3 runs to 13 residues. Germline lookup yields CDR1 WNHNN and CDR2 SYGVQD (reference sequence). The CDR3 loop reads CASSESWATEAFF. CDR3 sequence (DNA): TGCGCCAGCAGTGAATCCTGGGCCACTGAAGCTTTCTTT.

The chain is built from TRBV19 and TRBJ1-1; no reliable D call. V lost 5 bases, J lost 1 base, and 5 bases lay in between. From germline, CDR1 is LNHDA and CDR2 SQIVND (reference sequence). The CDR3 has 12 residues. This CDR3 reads CASSPENTEAFF. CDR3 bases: TGTGCCAGTAGTCCAGAGAACACTGAAGCTTTCTTT. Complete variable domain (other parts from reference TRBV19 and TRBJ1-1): DGGITQSPKYLFRKEGQNVTLSCEQNLNHDAMYWYRQDPGQGLRLIYYSQIVNDFQKGDIAEGYSVSREKKESFPLTVTSAQKNPTAFYLCASSPENTEAFFGQGTRLTVV.

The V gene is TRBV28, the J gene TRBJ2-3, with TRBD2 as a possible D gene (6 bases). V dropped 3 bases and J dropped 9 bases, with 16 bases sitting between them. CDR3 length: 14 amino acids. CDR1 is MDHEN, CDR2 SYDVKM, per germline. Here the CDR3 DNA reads TGTGCCAGCAGTTTCTCAACCCCTGGGGGGACGCAGTATTTT. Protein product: CASSFSTPGGTQYF.

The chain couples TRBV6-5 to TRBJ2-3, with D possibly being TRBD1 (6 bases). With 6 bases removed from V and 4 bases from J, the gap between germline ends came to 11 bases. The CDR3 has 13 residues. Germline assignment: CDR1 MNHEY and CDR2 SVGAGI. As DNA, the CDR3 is TGTGCCAGCAGGGGTACAGGGTCAGATACGCAGTATTTT. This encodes CASRGTGSDTQYF.

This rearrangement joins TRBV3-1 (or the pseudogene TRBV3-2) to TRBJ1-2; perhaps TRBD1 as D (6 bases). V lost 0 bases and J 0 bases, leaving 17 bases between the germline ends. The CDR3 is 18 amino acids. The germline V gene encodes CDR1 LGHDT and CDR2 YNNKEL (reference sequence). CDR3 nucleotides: TGTGCCAGCAGCCAAGAAGTGGGCAGGGGAAACCCTAACTATGGCTACACCTTC. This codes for CASSQEVGRGNPNYGYTF.

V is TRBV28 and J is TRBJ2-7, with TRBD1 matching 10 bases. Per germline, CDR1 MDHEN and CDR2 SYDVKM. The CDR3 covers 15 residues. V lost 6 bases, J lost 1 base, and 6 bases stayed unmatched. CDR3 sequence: CASSLRDRGSYEQYF. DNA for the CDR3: TGTGCCAGCAGCCTCCGGGACAGGGGATCCTACGAGCAGTACTTC.

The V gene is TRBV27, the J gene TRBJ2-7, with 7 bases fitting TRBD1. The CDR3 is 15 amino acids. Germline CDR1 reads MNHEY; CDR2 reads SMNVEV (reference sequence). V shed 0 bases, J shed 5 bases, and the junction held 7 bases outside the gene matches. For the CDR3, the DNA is TGTGCCAGCAGTTTATCGACAGGGACCCTGGACGAGCAGTACTTC. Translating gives CASSLSTGTLDEQYF.

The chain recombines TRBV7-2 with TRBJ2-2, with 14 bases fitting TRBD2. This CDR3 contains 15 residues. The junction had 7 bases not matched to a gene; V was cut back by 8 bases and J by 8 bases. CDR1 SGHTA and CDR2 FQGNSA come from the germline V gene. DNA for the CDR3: TGTGCCAGCGGCGGACTAGCGGGAGGAAGGGGGGAGCTGTTTTTT. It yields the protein CASGGLAGGRGELFF.

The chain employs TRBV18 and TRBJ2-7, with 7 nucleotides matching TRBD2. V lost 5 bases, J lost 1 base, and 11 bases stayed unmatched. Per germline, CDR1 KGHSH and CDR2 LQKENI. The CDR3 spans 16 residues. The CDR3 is CASSASRLARSYEQYF. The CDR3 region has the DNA TGTGCCAGCTCAGCATCCCGACTAGCCAGGTCCTACGAGCAGTACTTC.

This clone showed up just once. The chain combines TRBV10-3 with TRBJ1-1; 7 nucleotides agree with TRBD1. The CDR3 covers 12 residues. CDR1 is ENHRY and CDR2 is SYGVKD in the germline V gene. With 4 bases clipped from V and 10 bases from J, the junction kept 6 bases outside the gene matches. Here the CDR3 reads CAISGAGGPAFF. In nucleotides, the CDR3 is TGTGCCATCAGTGGGGCAGGGGGGCCAGCTTTCTTT.